Shown below are 12 T cell receptor beta chains from a single sample sequenced in a study of blood T cells in healthy people across ages. Alongside a J-beta primer mix, a sample-barcoded 5' primer served in a second PCR lasting about 7 to 11 cycles. TCRdb itself ran the 5' RACE reads through MiXCR, one entry per CDR3 protein. The repertoire has 450,000 to 650,000 distinct CDR3 sequences, about 24% of them found once; the top ten carry 8.7%. These sequences were also reported in another study, on T cells of mothers and their children.

The sample consisted of blood. These receptors were taken from a boy between 10 and 17 years old in good health.

This clonotype was observed a few times. The chain combines TRBV18 with TRBJ2-1; D is unresolved. This CDR3 spans 15 amino acids. V was clipped by 3 bases and J by 1 base, with 10 bases between them. Germline V gives CDR1 KGHSH, CDR2 LQKENI. The DNA for the CDR3 is TGTGCCAGCTCACCTGCGGTGAGGTCCTACAATGAGCAGTTCTTC. It is translated as CASSPAVRSYNEQFF.

This clonotype has just a few counts. The rearrangement uses TRBV7-9 and TRBJ1-2, with D possibly TRBD1 on 5 matching bases. V lost 4 bases and J lost 8, with 11 bases in between. Germline CDR1 SEHNR, CDR2 FQNEAQ (reference sequence). This CDR3 spans 12 amino acids. For the CDR3, the DNA is TGTGCCAGCAGCTCCGACGAGGGGGGCTACACCTTC. It is translated as CASSSDEGGYTF.

Only a few counts were recorded for this clonotype. The chain is built from TRBV7-2 and TRBJ2-7; TRBD2 aligns across 9 bases. The CDR3 consists of 16 residues. Germline V gives CDR1 SGHTA, CDR2 FQGNSA. The V gene end was trimmed by 1 base and the J gene end by 1 base; junction bases not matched to a gene: 5. The CDR3 DNA is TGTGCCAGCAGCTTAGAAACTAGCGGGTTATCCTACGAGCAGTACTTC. Translated: CASSLETSGLSYEQYF.

In this sample, this clonotype turned up a few times. The V call is TRBV29-1, the J call TRBJ2-1; 8 nucleotides align to TRBD1. This CDR3 is 14 amino acids long. Losses at the gene ends were 8 bases for V and 1 base for J; bases not matched to a gene: 7. Germline CDR1 is SQVTM and CDR2 is ANQGSEA. CDR3 region: CSIKQGGSYNEQFF. As DNA, the CDR3 is TGCAGCATCAAACAGGGGGGATCCTACAATGAGCAGTTCTTC.

This clonotype was detected only a few times. The chain couples TRBV29-1 to TRBJ2-3; D remains unclear. V shed 5 bases and J shed 7 bases, with 7 bases lying between them. This CDR3 is built from 10 residues. Germline CDR1 SQVTM, CDR2 ANQGSEA. The CDR3 bases are TGCAGCGTTTTGAGGAATACGCAGTATTTT. It translates to CSVLRNTQYF.

A few counts support this clonotype. At one end, the junction sequence differs from germline, possibly due to a read error. The chain recombines TRBV6-2 or TRBV6-3 with TRBJ1-2; 8 bases align to TRBD1. This CDR3 has 15 amino acids. Germline lookup yields CDR1 MNHEY and CDR2 SVGEGT. Here the CDR3 reads CASTYEDREAYGYTF. The DNA for the CDR3 is TGCGCCAGCACCTACGAGGACAGGGAGGCCTATGGCTACACCTTC.

This clonotype has ten or more counts. The chain recombines TRBV12-3 or TRBV12-4 with TRBJ1-2; maybe TRBD1 (5 bases). The CDR3 is 13 residues long. V was shortened by 3 bases and J by 8 bases, with 13 bases between the two germline ends. CDR3: CASSFRSGPGYTF. CDR3 in DNA: TGTGCCAGCAGTTTCCGATCAGGGCCGGGCTACACCTTC.

There are many counts of this clonotype. This sequence joins TRBV5-1 and TRBJ2-2; no definite D call. Trimming removed 0 bases from V and 1 base from J, with 4 bases in between. The germline gives CDR1 SGHRS, CDR2 YFSETQ. The CDR3 is 14 residues long. DNA of the CDR3: TGCGCCAGCAGCTTGGAACGGAACACCGGGGAGCTGTTTTTT. Its translation: CASSLERNTGELFF.

This clonotype was counted a few times. The genes are TRBV5-5 and TRBJ1-3; a possible D gene is TRBD1 (6 bases). Germline CDR1 SGHKS, CDR2 YYEKEE (reference sequence). This CDR3 has 16 amino acids. Trimming removed 3 bases at V and 1 base at J, with 14 bases between. The CDR3 is CASSSRQEASGNTIYF. CDR3 DNA: TGTGCCAGCAGCTCCAGACAGGAGGCATCTGGAAACACCATATATTTT.

V usage is TRBV24-1 and J usage is TRBJ2-1; no clear D. With 0 bases removed from V and 4 bases from J, the gap between germline ends came to 12 bases. The length of the CDR3 is 16 residues. Germline V lookup: CDR1 KGHDR, CDR2 SFDVKD. This CDR3 reads CATSDLPSDLYNEQFF. The CDR3 region has the DNA TGTGCCACCAGTGATTTGCCCTCTGACCTATACAATGAGCAGTTCTTC.

This chain joins TRBV7-8 and TRBJ2-6; D perhaps matches TRBD2 (6 bases). Germline values: CDR1 SGHVS, CDR2 FQNEAQ. The CDR3 consists of 19 residues. V gave up 2 bases and J gave up 0 bases, with 17 bases separating them. The CDR3 reads CASSLLGGPLTSGANVLTF. CDR3 DNA sequence: TGTGCCAGCAGCTTATTGGGGGGTCCTTTAACCTCTGGGGCCAACGTCCTGACTTTC.

Comment on this clonotype: The conserved phenylalanine or tryptophan is not found at the CDR3 terminus, so this likely reflects a read error. The chain links TRBV7-2 to TRBJ1-2, with D maybe TRBD1 (5 bases). V lost 1 base, J lost 4 bases, and 10 bases lay in between. This CDR3 comprises 14 residues. In germline, CDR1 is SGHTA, CDR2 FQGNSA. CDR3 nucleotides: TGTGCCAGCAGCTTAGTAGAGGGGCCCTATGGCTACACCTCC. Translated: CASSLVEGPYGYTS.